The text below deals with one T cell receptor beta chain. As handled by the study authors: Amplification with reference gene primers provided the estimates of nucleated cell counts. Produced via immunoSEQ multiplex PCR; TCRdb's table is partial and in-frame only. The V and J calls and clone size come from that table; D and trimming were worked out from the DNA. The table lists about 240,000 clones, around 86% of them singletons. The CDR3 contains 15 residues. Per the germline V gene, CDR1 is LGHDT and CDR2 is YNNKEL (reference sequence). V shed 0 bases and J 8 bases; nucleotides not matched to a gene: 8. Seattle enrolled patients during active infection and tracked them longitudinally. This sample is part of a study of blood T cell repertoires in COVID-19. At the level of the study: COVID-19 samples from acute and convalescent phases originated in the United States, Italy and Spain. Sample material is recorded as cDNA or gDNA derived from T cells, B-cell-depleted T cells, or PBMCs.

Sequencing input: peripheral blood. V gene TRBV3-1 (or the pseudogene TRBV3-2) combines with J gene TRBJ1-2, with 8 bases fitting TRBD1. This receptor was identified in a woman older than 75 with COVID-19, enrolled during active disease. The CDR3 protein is CASSQDLRAGGGYTF. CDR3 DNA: TGTGCCAGCAGCCAAGATCTTCGGGCAGGGGGCGGCTACACCTTC.